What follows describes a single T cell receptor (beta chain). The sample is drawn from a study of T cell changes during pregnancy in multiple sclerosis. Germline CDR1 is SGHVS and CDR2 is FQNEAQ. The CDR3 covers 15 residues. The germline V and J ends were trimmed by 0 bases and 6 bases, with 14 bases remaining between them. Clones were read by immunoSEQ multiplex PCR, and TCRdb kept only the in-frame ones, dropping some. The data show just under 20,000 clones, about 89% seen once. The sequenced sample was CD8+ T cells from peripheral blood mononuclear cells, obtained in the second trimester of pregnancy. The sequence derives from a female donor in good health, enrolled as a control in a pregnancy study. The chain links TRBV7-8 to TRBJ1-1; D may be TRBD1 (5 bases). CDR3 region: CASSLALATAAEAFF. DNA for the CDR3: TGTGCCAGCAGCTTAGCCCTTGCGACAGCCGCTGAAGCTTTCTTT.